These 20 T cell receptor beta chains were all obtained from the same sample, sequenced in a study of blood T cell repertoires in COVID-19 (dated by TCRdb to the early 2020s). The library was generated by the immunoSEQ multiplex PCR assay. TCRdb mirrors the immuneACCESS table, restricted to in-frame sequences. Some clones are absent from its copies; in checked studies, under half trace to an unresolved V gene, and the reason for the others is unknown. The sample includes tens of thousands of clones, with around four fifths observed a single time. The ten largest make up roughly 5.2% of the sample. Sequenced sample: peripheral blood. All receptors derive from a human donor in a cohort sampled during active COVID-19.

The rearrangement joins TRBV3-1 (or the pseudogene TRBV3-2) to TRBJ2-3; 7 bases agree with TRBD2. The J segment lost 4 bases and the V segment lost 8 bases, leaving 6 bases of the junction unmatched. The CDR3 is made up of 13 amino acids. Per germline, CDR1 LGHDT and CDR2 YNNKEL (reference sequence). The CDR3 loop is CASGGGRADTQYF. In nucleotides, the CDR3 is TGTGCCAGCGGGGGGGGAAGAGCAGATACGCAGTATTTT.

This clone appeared a single time. The genes are TRBV11-2 and TRBJ1-2; the D gene is possibly TRBD1 (6 bases). CDR3 size: 12 residues. V lost 7 bases and J 6 bases, leaving 12 bases between the germline ends. Germline V gives CDR1 SGHAT, CDR2 FQNNGV. CDR3 DNA sequence: TGTGCCAGCAACACGGGACACCATGGCTACACCTTC. Its protein is CASNTGHHGYTF.

This rearrangement joins TRBV2 to TRBJ2-7; 8 nucleotides line up with TRBD1. Germline CDR1 reads SNHLY; CDR2 reads FYNNEI. J lost 1 base, V lost 10 bases, and 6 bases had no gene match. The CDR3 sequence is 13 residues long. The CDR3 loop is CATEDRVSYEQYF. CDR3 nucleotides: TGTGCCACTGAGGACAGGGTGTCCTACGAGCAGTACTTC.

The chain employs TRBV6-5 and TRBJ2-1; 7 bases fit TRBD2. The CDR3 runs to 13 residues. The V segment lost 10 bases and the J segment 6 bases; nucleotides outside the gene matches: 9. Germline V gene lookup returns CDR1 MNHEY and CDR2 SVGAGI. The CDR3 region is CATSPGLPNEQFF. Here the CDR3 DNA reads TGTGCCACGTCCCCGGGACTACCCAATGAGCAGTTCTTC.

The chain couples TRBV25-1 to TRBJ2-7; D is unresolved. The V gene lost 5 bases and the J gene lost 0 bases, with 14 bases spanning the gap. The germline CDR1 and CDR2 sequences are MGHDK and SYGVNS. The CDR3 extends over 15 amino acids. This CDR3 is CASSPTGGSSYEQYF. CDR3 in DNA: TGTGCCAGCAGTCCCACCGGCGGTAGCTCCTACGAGCAGTACTTC.

The V call is TRBV2, the J call TRBJ2-2, with D maybe TRBD1 (6 bases). Per the germline V gene, CDR1 is SNHLY and CDR2 is FYNNEI. Trimming cost V 6 bases and J 4 bases, with 12 bases left between them. This CDR3 spans 14 amino acids. CDR3 loop: CASRGAGPTGELFF. DNA for the CDR3: TGTGCCAGCAGGGGGGCAGGGCCCACCGGGGAGCTGTTTTTT.

The chain joins TRBV19 to TRBJ1-4, with D uncertain. This CDR3 has 11 amino acids. V lost 11 bases, J lost 6 bases, and 10 bases lay in between. The germline V gene has CDR1 LNHDA and CDR2 SQIVND (reference sequence). CDR3 region: CAGRRDEKLFF. DNA of the CDR3: TGTGCCGGGAGGAGGGATGAAAAACTGTTTTTT.

This chain links TRBV3-1 (or the pseudogene TRBV3-2) with TRBJ2-3, with a tentative D call TRBD2 (6 bases). CDR3 length: 14 amino acids. Trimming cost V 1 base and J 1 base, with 6 bases left between them. In germline, CDR1 is LGHDT, CDR2 YNNKEL (reference sequence). The CDR3 is CASSQGRGTDTQYF. CDR3 nucleotides: TGTGCCAGCAGCCAAGGGAGGGGCACAGATACGCAGTATTTT.

This sequence joins TRBV27 and TRBJ1-2; tentatively, D is TRBD1 (6 bases). The CDR3 runs to 16 residues. CDR1 is MNHEY, CDR2 SMNVEV, per germline (reference sequence). Trimming pared 6 bases from V and 0 bases from J, leaving 17 bases between. The CDR3 region is CASSKNRDTPNYGYTF. The CDR3 nucleotides are TGTGCCAGCAGCAAGAACCGGGACACACCTAACTATGGCTACACCTTC.

The chain's CDR3 is CASSTGQTHEQYF. In DNA form, the CDR3 reads TGTGCCAGCAGTACGGGACAGACCCACGAGCAGTACTTC. V is TRBV6-5 and J is TRBJ2-7; 7 bases fit TRBD1. Germline CDR1 and CDR2: MNHEY and SVGAGI. CDR3 length equals 13 residues. The ends lost 5 bases at V and 5 bases at J; junction bases unmatched: 6.

CDR3 nucleotides: TGCAGCGTACGAGGAGGCGATCGCACTGAAGCTTTCTTT. This encodes CSVRGGDRTEAFF. The genes are TRBV29-1 and TRBJ1-1; D gene unclear. Trimming took 6 bases from V and 4 from J, leaving 15 bases between them. The CDR3 is made up of 13 amino acids. CDR1 and CDR2 from the germline V gene are SQVTM and ANQGSEA.

J is TRBJ2-3 and V is TRBV28; D not certain. There are 14 residues in the CDR3. The V and J ends lost 10 bases and 3 bases respectively, with 17 bases between them. CDR1 MDHEN and CDR2 SYDVKM come from the germline V gene. The CDR3 here is CATMSRIPTDTQYF. CDR3 nucleotide sequence: TGTGCCACTATGAGCCGAATCCCGACAGATACGCAGTATTTT. Complete variable domain (other parts from reference TRBV28 and TRBJ2-3): DVKVTQSSRYLVKRTGEKVFLECVQDMDHENMFWYRQDPGLGLRLIYFSYDVKMKEKGDIPEGYSVSREKKERFSLILESASTNQTSMYLCATMSRIPTDTQYFGPGTRLTVL.

This chain connects TRBV29-1 to TRBJ2-5; D may be TRBD2 (5 bases). Per the germline V gene, CDR1 is SQVTM and CDR2 is ANQGSEA. V lost 6 bases and J 7 bases, leaving 12 bases between the germline ends. The CDR3 covers 11 residues. The chain's CDR3 is CSVGSGTTQYF. As DNA, the CDR3 is TGCAGCGTCGGGTCGGGAACGACCCAGTACTTC.

In regard to this clone: Compared with germline, one end of the junction differs, possibly owing to a read error. The rearrangement uses TRBV7-7 and TRBJ1-2, with D possibly being TRBD1 (6 bases). Germline CDR1 SSHAT, CDR2 FNYEAQ (reference sequence). CDR3 length: 15 residues. DNA of the CDR3: TGTGCTAGCAGCTTCGCAGGGGCCGGTAACTATGGCTACACCTTC. The encoded protein is CASSFAGAGNYGYTF.

The J gene is TRBJ1-2, the V gene TRBV5-5; no definite D call. The germline CDR1 and CDR2 sequences are SGHKS and YYEKEE (reference sequence). Trimming shortened V by 0 bases and J by 0 bases, and 6 bases separated the two germline ends. The CDR3 has 14 amino acids. CDR3 in DNA: TGTGCCAGCAGCTTGGCCCCGGCTAACTATGGCTACACCTTC. Its protein is CASSLAPANYGYTF.

The V call is TRBV19, the J call TRBJ1-4; the D gene is possibly TRBD1 (6 bases). V gave up 11 bases and J gave up 6 bases, with 16 bases separating them. Germline CDR1 and CDR2: LNHDA and SQIVND (reference sequence). The CDR3 contains 13 residues. CDR3 amino acids: CAGKGKGDEKLFF. CDR3 nucleotide sequence: TGTGCCGGCAAGGGAAAGGGGGATGAAAAACTGTTTTTT.

V and J are TRBV19 and TRBJ1-5, with a tentative D call TRBD1 (5 bases). This CDR3 has 13 amino acids. V was pared by 4 bases and J by 2 bases, with 6 bases between. Per the germline V gene, CDR1 is LNHDA and CDR2 is SQIVND (reference sequence). The CDR3, as DNA: TGTGCCAGTAGTACACAGGGCAATCAGCCCCAGCATTTT. Its protein product is CASSTQGNQPQHF. The full variable domain, with the rest looked up from reference TRBV19 and TRBJ1-5, is DGGITQSPKYLFRKEGQNVTLSCEQNLNHDAMYWYRQDPGQGLRLIYYSQIVNDFQKGDIAEGYSVSREKKESFPLTVTSAQKNPTAFYLCASSTQGNQPQHFGDGTRLSIL.

The J gene is TRBJ1-4, the V gene TRBV6-5; maybe TRBD1 (5 bases). CDR1 MNHEY and CDR2 SVGAGI come from the germline V gene. The CDR3 length is 13 residues. Trimming left V 10 bases short and J 5 bases short, with 14 bases between. The CDR3: CATSTGSNEKLFF. The CDR3 coding sequence is TGTGCCACCTCTACAGGTTCGAATGAAAAACTGTTTTTT.

The V and J genes are TRBV6-5 and TRBJ2-7; 7 positions match TRBD1. Germline V gene sequence: CDR1 MNHEY, CDR2 SVGAGI. The CDR3 loop spans 13 amino acids. J was trimmed by 8 bases and V by 7 bases; bases with no gene match: 11. DNA of the CDR3: TGTGCCAGCACAGGACAGGCCGCTACGCAGCAGTACTTC. It specifies CASTGQAATQQYF.

V is TRBV13 and J is TRBJ2-3; possibly TRBD2 for D (6 bases). The CDR3 consists of 17 residues. V was clipped by 5 bases and J by 2 bases, with 20 bases between them. From germline, CDR1 is PRHDT and CDR2 FYEKMQ (reference sequence). The CDR3, as DNA: TGTGCCAGCAGCCCACGCTGGGCGGGGCTTTCCACAGATACGCAGTATTTT. It translates to CASSPRWAGLSTDTQYF.